This T cell receptor beta chain derives from a study of post-analysis software for immune sequencing data. For the study at large: The patients showed relapsing-remitting, secondary progressive and progressive-relapsing multiple sclerosis courses.

Study-wide results and limits: Multiple sclerosis patients showed significantly lower normalized Chao1 diversity than controls did. Pronounced co-clustering by F measure was evident among identically batched samples. There were five TRBV segments more frequent in patients than controls, and TRBV5-6, TRBV5-1 and TRBV20-1 were among them.

The CDR3 is 13 residues long. Trimming removed 3 bases from V and 1 base from J, with 9 bases in between. Per germline, CDR1 SQVTM and CDR2 ANQGSEA. Note on this clonotype: What it binds is unknown.

TCR beta cDNA libraries had unique molecular identifiers. Roughly 500,000 cDNA molecules were obtained per 1 to 10 million input T cells. MiXCR, run by TCRdb on the PCR reads, gives a single entry per CDR3 protein. The sample has approximately 660,000 distinct CDR3 sequences; over 45% are singletons. The genes are TRBV29-1 and TRBJ2-5; D tentatively fits TRBD1 or TRBD2 (5 bases each). Sequencing was carried out using blood. This receptor was identified in a girl aged 2-10 years with multiple sclerosis. The CDR3 spells CSVDEGIQETQYF. The CDR3 DNA sequence: TGCAGCGTTGATGAGGGGATCCAAGAGACCCAGTACTTC.